This T cell receptor beta chain was documented in a study of T-cell reconstitution after alpha-beta-depleted transplantation in children. Trimming took 0 bases from V and 2 from J, leaving 13 bases between them. Germline assignment: CDR1 LGHNA and CDR2 YSLEER. This CDR3 is built from 17 residues. This clonotype came up a few times. Unique molecular identifiers were built into the TCRbeta library. TCRdb passed the PCR reads through MiXCR, listing each CDR3 protein once. The sample contains around 500,000 distinct CDR3 sequences, about an eighth of which appear only once. Sequenced here: PBMCs from the stem cell graft donor, sampled from the stem cell graft. The origin of this receptor is a human donor who donated a stem cell graft to a child with combined immunodeficiency. The gene calls are TRBV4-3 and TRBJ2-2; maybe TRBD2 (6 bases). The CDR3 DNA reads as TGCGCCAGCAGCCAAGACAGGGCCGGGGGAAACACCGGGGAGCTGTTTTTT. The encoded protein is CASSQDRAGGNTGELFF.